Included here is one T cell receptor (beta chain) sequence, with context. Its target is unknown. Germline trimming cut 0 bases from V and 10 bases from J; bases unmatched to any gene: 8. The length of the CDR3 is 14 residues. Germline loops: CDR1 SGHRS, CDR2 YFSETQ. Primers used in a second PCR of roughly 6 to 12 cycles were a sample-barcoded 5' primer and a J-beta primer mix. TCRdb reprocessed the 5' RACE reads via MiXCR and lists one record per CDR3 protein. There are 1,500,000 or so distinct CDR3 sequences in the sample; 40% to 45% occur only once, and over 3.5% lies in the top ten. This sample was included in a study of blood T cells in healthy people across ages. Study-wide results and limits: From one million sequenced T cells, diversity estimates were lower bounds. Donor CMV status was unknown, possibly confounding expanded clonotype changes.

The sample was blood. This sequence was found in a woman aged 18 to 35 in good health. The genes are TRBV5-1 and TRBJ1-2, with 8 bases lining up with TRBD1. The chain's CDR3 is CASSLANGQGNYTF. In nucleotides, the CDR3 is TGCGCCAGCAGCTTGGCCAACGGACAGGGAAACTACACCTTC.